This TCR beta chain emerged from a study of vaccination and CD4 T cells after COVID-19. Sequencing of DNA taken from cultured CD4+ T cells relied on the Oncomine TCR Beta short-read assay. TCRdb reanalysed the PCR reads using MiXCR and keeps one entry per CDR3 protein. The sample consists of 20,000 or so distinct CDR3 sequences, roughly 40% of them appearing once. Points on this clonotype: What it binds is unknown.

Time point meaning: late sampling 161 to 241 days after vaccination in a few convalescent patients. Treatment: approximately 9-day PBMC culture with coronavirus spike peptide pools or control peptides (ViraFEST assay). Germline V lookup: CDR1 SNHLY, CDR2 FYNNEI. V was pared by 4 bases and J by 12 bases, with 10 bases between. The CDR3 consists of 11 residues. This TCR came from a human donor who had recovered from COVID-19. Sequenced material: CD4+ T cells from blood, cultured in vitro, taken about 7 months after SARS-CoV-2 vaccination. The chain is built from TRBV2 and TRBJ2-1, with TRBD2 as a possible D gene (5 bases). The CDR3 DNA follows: TGTGCCAGCAGTGGAGGACGGGGGCAGTTCTTC. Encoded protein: CASSGGRGQFF.